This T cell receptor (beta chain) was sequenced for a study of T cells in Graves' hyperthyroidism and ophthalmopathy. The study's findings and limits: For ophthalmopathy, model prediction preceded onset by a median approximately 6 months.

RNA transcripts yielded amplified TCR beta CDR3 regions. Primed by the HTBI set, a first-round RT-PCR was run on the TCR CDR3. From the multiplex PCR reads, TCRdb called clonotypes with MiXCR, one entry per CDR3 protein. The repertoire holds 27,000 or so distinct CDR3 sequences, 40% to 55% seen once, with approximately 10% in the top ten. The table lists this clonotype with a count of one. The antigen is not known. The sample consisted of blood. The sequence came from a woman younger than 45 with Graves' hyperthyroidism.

CDR3 amino acids: CVGSTGLAGVYEQYF. DNA for the CDR3: TGTGTCGGCAGCACGGGACTAGCGGGAGTATACGAGCAGTACTTC. This chain joins TRBV5-4 and TRBJ2-7; TRBD2 matches at 14 bases. CDR3 length equals 15 residues. Germline CDR1 and CDR2: SGHNT and YYREEE (reference sequence). Looking up the rest from reference TRBV5-4 and TRBJ2-7 gives the full variable domain: ETGVTQSPTHLIKTRGQQVTLRCSSQSGHNTVSWYQQALGQGPQFIFQYYREEENGRGNFPPRFSGLQFPNYSSELNVNALELDDSALYLCVGSTGLAGVYEQYFGPGTRLTVT.